The 19 T cell receptor beta chains presented below share a single source sample, sequenced in a study of shared clonotypes between healthy human individuals. TCRdb's copy holds only in-frame clones and misses some; the assay was immunoSEQ multiplex PCR. The table includes roughly 170,000 clones, approximately 60% detected once. The material sequenced was memory CD4+ T cells sorted from blood. Subset meaning: CD45RA-negative fraction. The receptors derive from a man under 40 in good health.

This chain joins TRBV11-3 and TRBJ2-7; 13 bases map to TRBD2. Germline V gives CDR1 SGHNT, CDR2 YENEEA. V shed 10 bases, J shed 1 base, and the junction held 7 bases outside the gene matches. The length of the CDR3 is 15 residues. The DNA of the CDR3 is TGTGCCACCCAAAGACTAGCGGGGGGATCCTACGAGCAGTACTTC. Translating gives CATQRLAGGSYEQYF.

The chain uses TRBV13 and TRBJ2-1; 13 bases fit TRBD2. The V gene's germline CDR1 is PRHDT and CDR2 FYEKMQ (reference sequence). V shed 4 bases and J 0 bases; nucleotides not matched to a gene: 6. This CDR3 spans 18 amino acids. CDR3 sequence: CASSSTSGRALSYNEQFF. The CDR3 nucleotides read TGTGCCAGCAGCTCCACTAGCGGGAGGGCCCTCTCCTACAATGAGCAGTTCTTC.

CDR3 in DNA: TGTGCCACCAGCAGAGATCGGGTCCAGGCGGGAGCTTTCTTT. It codes for CATSRDRVQAGAFF. The rearrangement joins TRBV15 to TRBJ1-1; D uncertain. The germline gives CDR1 LNHNV, CDR2 YYDKDF (reference sequence). Trimming shortened V by 0 bases and J by 10 bases, and 15 bases separated the two germline ends. This CDR3 contains 14 residues.

J is TRBJ2-2 and V is TRBV9, with no clear D. V shed 0 bases and J shed 0 bases, with 3 bases lying between them. The germline V gene encodes CDR1 SGDLS and CDR2 YYNGEE. The CDR3 has 14 residues. The chain's CDR3 is CASSVGPNTGELFF. In DNA form, the CDR3 reads TGTGCCAGCAGCGTAGGCCCGAACACCGGGGAGCTGTTTTTT.

CDR3 sequence: CASSFEPRVMSSGANVLTF. Written as DNA, the CDR3 is TGTGCCAGCAGCTTCGAACCCCGGGTCATGAGCTCTGGGGCCAACGTCCTGACTTTC. The chain combines TRBV5-4 with TRBJ2-6; D uncertain. Deletions cut 2 bases from V and 0 bases from J, with 18 bases between. Germline CDR1 reads SGHNT; CDR2 reads YYREEE (reference sequence). The CDR3 runs to 19 residues.

This clone was recorded a few times. V is TRBV6-1 and J is TRBJ1-5; D not certain. The V end was cut by 8 bases, the J end by 5 bases, with 4 bases between. CDR3 length equals 10 residues. In germline, CDR1 is MNHNS, CDR2 SASEGT. CDR3 nucleotides: TGTGCCAGCGGGTATCAGCCCCAGCATTTT. The encoded protein is CASGYQPQHF.

The table lists this clone with a few counts. The chain is built from TRBV6-6 and TRBJ1-5; D is ambiguous. Germline V gives CDR1 MNHNY, CDR2 SVGAGI (reference sequence). V gave up 2 bases and J gave up 6 bases, with 11 bases separating them. The CDR3 runs 14 residues. CDR3 coding DNA: TGTGCCAGCAGTTACAGGCCAGAGGGTCAGCCCCAGCATTTT. It is translated as CASSYRPEGQPQHF.

The V gene is TRBV28, the J gene TRBJ1-5; D is possibly TRBD1 (5 bases). Germline CDR1 reads MDHEN; CDR2 reads SYDVKM. This CDR3 region has 12 residues. V was trimmed by 2 bases and J by 6 bases, leaving 5 bases between them. Here the CDR3 reads CASSLQGQPQHF. The DNA for the CDR3 is TGTGCCAGCAGTTTACAGGGTCAGCCCCAGCATTTT.

As regards this clone: One end of the junction fails to match germline, which may point to a read error. The rearrangement joins TRBV7-7 to TRBJ2-5, with TRBD2 identical over 14 bases. Germline values: CDR1 SSHAT, CDR2 FNYEAQ (reference sequence). The CDR3 sequence is 18 residues long. The CDR3 here is CASSPTSGRAGRQETQYF. The CDR3 region has the DNA TGTGCTAGCAGTCCGACTAGCGGGAGGGCCGGTCGCCAAGAGACCCAGTACTTC. The whole variable domain, remainder taken from reference TRBV7-7 and TRBJ2-5, is GAGVSQSPRYKVTKRGQDVTLRCDPISSHATLYWYQQALGQGPEFLTYFNYEAQPDKSGLPSDRFSAERPEGSISTLTIQRTEQRDSAMYRCASSPTSGRAGRQETQYFGPGTRLLVL.

The rearrangement links TRBV5-1 to TRBJ2-7, with 14 bases matching TRBD2. Trimming removed 2 bases from V and 7 bases from J; junction bases left unmatched: 5. This CDR3 contains 15 residues. Germline CDR1 SGHRS, CDR2 YFSETQ. The CDR3 DNA reads as TGCGCCAGCAGCTTCTCAGGGACTAGCGGGAGTGAGCAGTACTTC. Translated, it gives CASSFSGTSGSEQYF.

The chain joins TRBV4-2 to TRBJ1-1; maybe TRBD1 (5 bases). The CDR3 covers 17 residues. Germline CDR1 is LGHNA and CDR2 is YNFKEQ. Trimming stripped 2 bases from V and 2 bases from J, with 18 bases between. CDR3: CASSQPYGAGGNTEAFF. Written as DNA, the CDR3 is TGTGCCAGCAGCCAACCCTACGGGGCCGGGGGTAACACTGAAGCTTTCTTT.

This chain connects TRBV7-2 to TRBJ2-1; TRBD2 aligns across 10 bases. Trimming removed 7 bases from V and 4 bases from J; junction bases left unmatched: 10. The CDR3 is 16 amino acids. Germline V gives CDR1 SGHTA, CDR2 FQGNSA. The CDR3 DNA reads TGTGCCAGCAAAAATGCCGGGACTAGCGCTTACAATGAGCAGTTCTTC. Residues: CASKNAGTSAYNEQFF.

This clone was picked up a small number of times. The rearrangement uses TRBV5-1 and TRBJ1-1; D is perhaps TRBD1 (5 bases). Deletions cut 6 bases from V and 0 bases from J, with 9 bases between. This CDR3 has 13 residues. Germline CDR1 and CDR2: SGHRS and YFSETQ. The chain's CDR3 is CASTGHMNTEAFF. The CDR3 region has the DNA TGCGCCAGCACCGGACACATGAACACTGAAGCTTTCTTT.

This chain joins TRBV5-4 and TRBJ2-1, with 12 bases matching TRBD2. The CDR3 is 17 residues long. With V trimmed by 7 bases and J by 0 bases, 8 bases remained unmatched. The V gene's germline CDR1 is SGHNT and CDR2 YYREEE (reference sequence). CDR3 sequence: CASPGLAGRLSYNEQFF. CDR3 coding DNA: TGTGCCAGCCCCGGACTAGCGGGACGTCTCTCCTACAATGAGCAGTTCTTC.

This clone has only a few counts. J is TRBJ1-5 and V is TRBV2; D not resolved. Germline V CDR1 and CDR2: SNHLY, FYNNEI. Trimming took 2 bases from V and 0 from J, leaving 8 bases between them. CDR3 size: 15 residues. The chain's CDR3 is CASSETRSSNQPQHF. The CDR3 coding sequence is TGTGCCAGCAGTGAAACCAGGAGTAGCAATCAGCCCCAGCATTTT.

CDR3 nucleotide sequence: TGTGCCAGCAGTGATGTGGCAAGACAGGGGTCTGGCTACACCTTC. Translating gives CASSDVARQGSGYTF. The V call is TRBV6-4, the J call TRBJ1-2, with TRBD1 matching 8 bases. Germline loops: CDR1 MRHNA, CDR2 SNTAGT. The CDR3 is 15 residues long. With 3 bases clipped from V and 7 bases from J, the junction kept 10 bases outside the gene matches.

The chain uses TRBV15 and TRBJ1-5, with 7 bases identical to TRBD1. There are 16 residues in the CDR3. Germline loops: CDR1 LNHNV, CDR2 YYDKDF (reference sequence). Unmatched junction bases numbered 9, after V lost 0 bases and J lost 7 bases. DNA for the CDR3: TGTGCCACCAGCAGAGATTTAACAGGGGTTGGGCAGCCCCAGCATTTT. Its protein is CATSRDLTGVGQPQHF.

This clone was seen ten or more times. The CDR3 DNA reads TGTGCCAGCAACCTCAGGGGGCTTGATGGCTACACCTTC. It yields the protein CASNLRGLDGYTF. The V gene is TRBV28, the J gene TRBJ1-2, with 8 bases aligning to TRBD1. Germline CDR1 reads MDHEN; CDR2 reads SYDVKM. The CDR3 sequence is 13 residues long. The ends lost 7 bases at V and 6 bases at J; junction bases unmatched: 7.

This chain connects TRBV5-1 to TRBJ2-2, with a possible D match to TRBD1 (6 bases). V lost 7 bases and J 0 bases, leaving 13 bases between the germline ends. This CDR3 has 15 residues. Germline values: CDR1 SGHRS, CDR2 YFSETQ. The CDR3: CASLQGQTNTGELFF. The CDR3 coding sequence is TGCGCCAGCCTTCAGGGGCAGACGAACACCGGGGAGCTGTTTTTT.